The T cell receptor (beta chain) under discussion was sequenced for a study of identical twins. Regarding the study as a whole: Insertion counts were lower in abundant cord blood beta clonotypes, a trend that memory repertoires did not show.

MiXCR was run by TCRdb on the 5' RACE reads, yielding one entry per CDR3 protein. The sample gives 400,000 to 500,000 distinct CDR3 sequences, roughly an eighth of which show up once; approximately 0.98% is in the top ten. Notes on this clonotype: Its cognate antigen is unknown.

The CDR3 runs 16 residues. Germline CDR1 and CDR2: SGDLS and YYNGEE. The V end was cut by 0 bases, the J end by 4 bases, with 14 bases between. The same sample was also used in a study of yellow fever vaccine responses in identical twins. That source reports: Reportedly, the T cell response mounted by twins to vaccine seemed partly convergent, partly personalized.

This TCR derives from a woman younger than 35 in good health. The gene calls are TRBV9 and TRBJ2-1; D not certain. The sample was CD4+ T cells sorted from blood. Written as DNA, the CDR3 is TGTGCCAGCAGCGTAGTAACGGGCCTGGGGTACAATGAGCAGTTCTTC. This gives the protein CASSVVTGLGYNEQFF. Full variable domain (missing parts from reference TRBV9 and TRBJ2-1): DSGVTQTPKHLITATGQRVTLRCSPRSGDLSVYWYQQSLDQGLQFLIQYYNGEERAKGNILERFSAQQFPDLHSELNLSSLELGDSALYFCASSVVTGLGYNEQFFGPGTRLTVL.